This record looks at one T cell receptor (beta chain) sequence and its context. Germline CDR1 and CDR2: SGHTA and FQGNSA. V lost 5 bases, J lost 0 bases, and 17 bases lay in between. The CDR3 has 17 residues. Repertoires were generated with immunoSEQ multiplex PCR, while TCRdb's copy carries only in-frame clones and drops some. The sample lists 200,000 to 300,000 clones, approximately 87% seen once, with 2.6% in the top ten. This specimen belongs to a study of cytomegalovirus exposure and HLA in healthy donors. V is TRBV7-2 and J is TRBJ1-5; D perhaps matches TRBD1 (6 bases). Material: PBMCs. This clonotype originated in a man younger than 35 in good health and CMV-seronegative. The CDR3, as DNA: TGTGCCAGCAGCGCCGAGGGGGGGCTATATAGCAATCAGCCCCAGCATTTT. It yields the protein CASSAEGGLYSNQPQHF.